The 5 T cell receptor beta chains given below trace back to one sample, sequenced in a study of CD8 T cells in ankylosing spondylitis. Each CDR3 protein gets one entry after TCRdb re-called the 5' RACE reads with MiXCR. This sample has more than 250,000 distinct CDR3 sequences, with more than 9% found just once. The sample taken for sequencing was blood, either unsorted or a sorted T cell fraction (not recorded which). The source is a female donor with ankylosing spondylitis or in good health (not recorded which).

This clonotype was observed a few times. This sequence joins TRBV18 and TRBJ1-4, with D unresolved. The length of the CDR3 is 18 residues. Germline assignment: CDR1 KGHSH and CDR2 LQKENI. With 3 bases removed from V and 0 bases from J, the gap between germline ends came to 17 bases. This CDR3 is CASSPGQQRGTTNEKLFF. The CDR3 nucleotides are TGTGCCAGCTCACCCGGCCAACAGAGAGGGACAACTAATGAAAAACTGTTTTTT.

The V call is TRBV6-2 or TRBV6-3, the J call TRBJ2-7; 8 bases match TRBD2. V shed 6 bases and J 3 bases; nucleotides not matched to a gene: 13. The CDR3 has 16 residues. The germline V gene encodes CDR1 MNHEY and CDR2 SVGEGT. In DNA form, the CDR3 reads TGTGCCAGCAGACCGCCCCCCGGGGGGGACGACTACGAGCAGTACTTC. Translation: CASRPPPGGDDYEQYF.

This clonotype was counted only a few times. The V gene is TRBV4-2, the J gene TRBJ2-2; possibly TRBD1 or TRBD2 for D (5 bases each). V was clipped by 1 base and J by 4 bases, with 13 bases between them. Germline loops: CDR1 LGHNA, CDR2 YNFKEQ. This CDR3 is 16 amino acids long. The CDR3 is CASSQGSTGPTGELFF. CDR3 DNA sequence: TGTGCCAGCAGCCAAGGTAGTACGGGACCCACCGGGGAGCTGTTTTTT.

This clonotype was seen ten or more times. This chain uses TRBV24-1 with TRBJ1-2; D call uncertain. CDR1 is KGHDR, CDR2 SFDVKD, per germline. The V and J ends lost 6 bases and 2 bases respectively, with 12 bases between them. CDR3 length equals 14 residues. Here the CDR3 DNA reads TGTGCCACCAGTCGCGGTCGGGGAAACTATGGCTACACCTTC. It encodes CATSRGRGNYGYTF.

V gene TRBV6-1 combines with J gene TRBJ2-3; 11 bases map to TRBD2. This CDR3 is 15 amino acids long. Germline V CDR1 and CDR2: MNHNS, SASEGT. After removal of 6 bases from V and 2 bases from J, the junction contained 4 bases not matched to a gene. The CDR3 coding sequence is TGTGCCAGCAGAGGGACTAGCGGTCACACAGATACGCAGTATTTT. Residues: CASRGTSGHTDTQYF.